This T cell receptor (beta chain) was recovered during a study of cytomegalovirus exposure and HLA in healthy donors. As for the study in general: It was reported in a later analysis that the same platform had been used for the 120 or so validation repertoires as for the 550 to 700 first-cohort repertoires.

Points from the study as a whole: A few chains tied to CMV proved CMV antigen-specific in vitro.

Data came from immunoSEQ multiplex PCR; TCRdb stores just in-frame clones and leaves some out. The sample contains 150,000 to 200,000 clones, about 86% of which appear only once. The CDR3 is 15 residues long. Germline V gene sequence: CDR1 SGHRS, CDR2 YFSETQ. Deletions cut 1 base from V and 7 bases from J, with 15 bases between. Concerning this clone: What it binds is unknown.

V gene TRBV5-1 combines with J gene TRBJ1-5; TRBD1 might be the D (6 bases). The material sequenced was PBMCs. This sequence was found in a woman in her 30s in good health and CMV-seronegative. CDR3 DNA sequence: TGCGCCAGCAGCTTGTTACCAGGGGCGGAGCAGCCCCAGCATTTT. Translated, it gives CASSLLPGAEQPQHF.